This T cell receptor (beta chain) was sequenced during a study of PD-1 blockade in classical Hodgkin lymphoma (TCRdb year 2020). As for the study more broadly: Nivolumab dosing was 3 mg/kg intravenously every 2 weeks, continuing until either disease progression or unacceptable toxicity. To define a peripheral blood immune signature of response to PD-1 blockade in classical Hodgkin lymphoma, the study combined TCR beta sequencing with CyTOF. Summary of the overall study and its limitations: The study covered only a single clinical trial cohort, and the causes of the repertoire differences, possibly disease activity or prior therapy, were still not defined. By C4D1, a significant rise was seen in CD4+ TCR diversity but not in CD8+ TCR diversity (p=0.0027 vs p=0.16), and the rise was most apparent among complete responders (p=0.02). Newly diagnosed patients were reported to have lower baseline TCR diversity than healthy donors, and relapsed/refractory patients were reported to have lower baseline TCR diversity still. Patients starting nivolumab less than 1 year after ASCT had lower diversity and were excluded from later analyses to avoid confounding by immune reconstitution. Trial patients achieving complete response had baseline diversity similar to newly diagnosed patients, whereas partial responders and progressors had significantly lower diversity.

The Qiagen DNeasy kit was used to extract genomic DNA from unsorted PBMCs and from the negatively selected CD4+ and CD8+ fractions. TCR beta CDR3 regions were amplified by immunoSEQ multiplex PCR using primers annealing to V and J segments. A synthetic immune receptor repertoire was used to minimize amplification bias, and remaining bias was computationally removed after sequencing. The study's processing was this. Repertoire diversity was quantified as the Shannon entropy index using custom Python scripts. The unsorted, CD4+ and CD8+ repertoires were each analyzed separately, with the exception of combined analyses, where CD4+ and CD8+ sequences were merged in silico. Clonal expansion was defined as at least a 2-fold frequency increase after treatment relative to C1D1, with a pseudocount of 0.5 for undetected baseline clones. Clones with 0 or 1 copy at C1D1 were defined as singleton clones, while clones with 2 or more copies were defined as non-singleton clones. Clones expanded in unsorted samples were labelled as CD4+, CD8+ or unknown by matching protein sequences in sorted samples from the same patient. Diversity changes from C1D1 to C4D1 were tested in paired samples using Wilcoxon tests. TCRdb mirrors the immuneACCESS table, restricted to in-frame sequences. Some clones are absent from its copies; in checked studies, under half trace to an unresolved V gene, and the reason for the others is unknown. V, J and clone size are taken as reported in that table, and D and trimming were inferred from the DNA itself. The sample table records fewer than 7,500 clones; over 70% of these occur just once. The ten largest account for 30% to 35% of the sample.

This sample's time point label indicates: cycle 2 day 1 (C2D1) of nivolumab. Every trial patient had relapsed after autologous stem cell transplantation, and cohorts A, B and C differed in prior brentuximab vedotin exposure. The trial cohort included around 60 patients with relapsed/refractory classical Hodgkin lymphoma, and each patient had a best overall response of complete response, partial response or progressive disease. In the multi-cohort phase II CheckMate 205 trial, trial patients received single-agent nivolumab. An independent review committee assessed best overall response by applying the 2007 International Working Group response criteria. Trial PBMCs were collected immediately before nivolumab initiation (C1D1) and during therapy at cycle 2 day 1 and cycle 4 day 1. After peripheral blood was drawn into 8 mL Vacutainer Cell Preparation Tubes, PBMCs were isolated by centrifugation and then cryopreserved.

In this sample, this clone turned up a few times. No cognate antigen has been identified for it. Per-base qualities were not stored, and no clone one base away is much larger. The sequencing here drew on peripheral blood mononuclear cells (PBMCs), taken before the second cycle of nivolumab. The clonotype originates from a human donor with classical Hodgkin lymphoma.

In nucleotides, the sequence is TGTGCCAGCAGCACACAGGGGACCGCGATGAAAGCTTTCTTT. Its coded protein is CASSTQGTAMKAFF. The rearrangement combines TRBV6-6 with TRBJ1-1; 7 of the junction bases match TRBD1. Looking up the germline V gene (reference sequence) yields CDR1 MNHNY and CDR2 SVGAGI. The CDR3 starts with the cysteine, ends with the phenylalanine, and has 14 residues. Only CDR3 DNA is held: 42 bases, read in frame from base 1. Trimming accounts for 6 bases at V and 9 bases at J, while the number of junction bases matched to no gene is 13.